The 7 T cell receptor beta chains presented below share a single source sample, sequenced in a study of T-cell memory formation after mild COVID-19. Each CDR3 protein gets one entry after TCRdb re-called the 5' RACE reads with MiXCR. The data show approximately 300,000 distinct CDR3 sequences, with around a sixth seen just once and 22% held by the top ten. The material sequenced was PBMCs or a T cell subset sorted from them (not recorded which). Receptor source: a man between 18 and 29 years old who had mild COVID-19 (a few samples of this study predate the infection). Cell type and time point are not known.

This clonotype was picked up a small number of times. The rearrangement links TRBV12-3 or TRBV12-4 to TRBJ2-7; 7 bases align to TRBD1. The CDR3 covers 13 residues. J lost 5 bases, V lost 6 bases, and 7 bases had no gene match. The CDR3 here is CASSDDRAHEQYF. The DNA for the CDR3 is TGTGCCAGCAGCGACGACAGGGCCCACGAGCAGTACTTC.

J is TRBJ2-2 and V is TRBV24-1; D might be TRBD1 (5 bases). Trimming left V 2 bases short and J 6 bases short, with 15 bases between. The germline CDR1 and CDR2 sequences are KGHDR and SFDVKD. This CDR3 is 16 amino acids long. The CDR3 is CATSDSGNLMPGELFF. In nucleotides, the CDR3 is TGTGCCACCAGTGATTCAGGGAATTTAATGCCCGGGGAGCTGTTTTTT.

This clonotype has a handful of counts. The chain joins TRBV29-1 to TRBJ1-2; D is unresolved. V gave up 4 bases and J gave up 8 bases, with 14 bases separating them. The CDR3 is 12 residues long. In germline, CDR1 is SQVTM, CDR2 ANQGSEA. In DNA form, the CDR3 reads TGCAGCGTTGTTCGGGGTATAGGCGGCTACACCTTC. Translated: CSVVRGIGGYTF.

V and J are TRBV5-1 and TRBJ2-1; 8 bases fit TRBD1. Germline V gene lookup returns CDR1 SGHRS and CDR2 YFSETQ. V was clipped by 4 bases and J by 6 bases; unmatched bases: 9. The CDR3 is 15 residues long. CDR3 sequence: CASSGTGTGRNEQFF. CDR3 bases: TGCGCCAGCAGCGGCACCGGGACAGGCCGCAATGAGCAGTTCTTC.

The genes are TRBV5-6 and TRBJ2-1, with D possibly being TRBD2 (5 bases). CDR3 size: 16 residues. CDR1 is SGHDT and CDR2 is YYEEEE in the germline V gene. Trimming stripped 0 bases from V and 1 base from J, with 11 bases between. Written as DNA, the CDR3 is TGTGCCAGCAGCTTGGGAGGGATAAGGTCCTACAATGAGCAGTTCTTC. The encoded protein is CASSLGGIRSYNEQFF. The full variable domain, with the rest looked up from reference TRBV5-6 and TRBJ2-1, is DAGVTQSPTHLIKTRGQQVTLRCSPKSGHDTVSWYQQALGQGPQFIFQYYEEEERQRGNFPDRFSGHQFPNYSSELNVNALLLGDSALYLCASSLGGIRSYNEQFFGPGTRLTVL.

The chain carries TRBV20-1 and TRBJ1-2; D perhaps matches TRBD1 (5 bases). Trimming cost V 2 bases and J 0 bases, with 10 bases left between them. CDR3 length: 14 amino acids. From germline, CDR1 is DFQATT and CDR2 SNEGSKA (reference sequence). In nucleotides, the CDR3 is TGCAGTGCTAGATCGACAGCGTCTAACTATGGCTACACCTTC. Its translation: CSARSTASNYGYTF.

This clonotype was seen more than once but under ten times. This chain joins TRBV6-2 or TRBV6-3 and TRBJ2-7; 8 bases are a match to TRBD1. The CDR3 totals 12 residues. Germline CDR1 and CDR2: MNHEY and SVGEGT. The V and J ends lost 6 bases and 2 bases, in that order; junction bases with no gene match: 0. This CDR3 is CASRDRAYEQYV. The CDR3 DNA reads as TGTGCCAGCAGGGACAGGGCCTACGAGCAGTACGTC.